These T cell receptor beta chains were read from a single sample in a study of CD8 T cells in Susac syndrome. TCRdb independently ran MiXCR on the immunoSEQ multiplex PCR reads; one entry per CDR3 protein. The data contain some 170,000 distinct CDR3 sequences, roughly 94% of them seen just once; the ten biggest clones take up 0.099%. Sequencing was done on a sample of CD4+ T cells from PBMCs. The receptors stem from a human donor with Susac syndrome. The CDR3 runs from the conserved cysteine through the conserved F or W. D genes are given only for firm matches.

CDR3aa,CDR3nt,j_gene,v_gene,d_gene
CSAAREGPADTQYF,TGCAGTGCTGCCAGGGAGGGCCCGGCGGATACGCAGTATTTT,TRBJ2-3,TRBV20-1,TRBD2
CSAHGSGGPTGTDTQYF,TGCAGTGCTCATGGATCCGGGGGGCCCACCGGCACAGATACGCAGTATTTT,TRBJ2-3,TRBV20-1,.
CASSQALAGGGEQFF,TGTGCCAGCAGCCAGGCGTTAGCGGGGGGAGGAGAGCAGTTCTTC,TRBJ2-1,TRBV7-3,TRBD2
CSALSGRAVNEQYF,TGCAGTGCTCTTAGCGGGAGGGCCGTTAACGAGCAGTACTTC,TRBJ2-7,TRBV20-1,TRBD2
CSADPGLGTDTQYF,TGCAGTGCTGACCCGGGACTAGGCACAGATACGCAGTATTTT,TRBJ2-3,TRBV20-1,TRBD2
CSARGDINTEAFF,TGCAGTGCTAGAGGGGACATCAACACTGAAGCTTTCTTT,TRBJ1-1,TRBV20-1,.
CASSSDRSYEQYF,TGTGCCAGCAGTAGCGACAGGTCCTACGAGCAGTACTTC,TRBJ2-7,TRBV6-5,.
CASSSTGSGGGYTF,TGTGCCAGCAGTTCCACAGGGTCCGGGGGTGGCTACACCTTC,TRBJ1-2,TRBV6-5,.
CASSLVGTSGFNEQFF,TGTGCCAGCAGCTTAGTCGGAACTAGCGGGTTCAATGAGCAGTTCTTC,TRBJ2-1,TRBV7-6,TRBD2
CSARDRGLDTQYF,TGCAGTGCTAGAGATAGGGGGTTGGATACGCAGTATTTT,TRBJ2-3,TRBV20-1,.
CASSPFGPEAFF,TGCGCCAGCAGCCCCTTTGGACCTGAAGCTTTCTTT,TRBJ1-1,TRBV5-1,.
CASSFGVTSSYEQYF,TGTGCCAGCAGTTTTGGGGTCACAAGCTCCTACGAGCAGTACTTC,TRBJ2-7,TRBV6-6,.
CAISETGRDDTEAFF,TGTGCCATCAGTGAGACAGGGAGAGACGACACTGAAGCTTTCTTT,TRBJ1-1,TRBV10-3,.
CASSPGLAGGASTDTQYF,TGTGCCAGCAGTCCGGGACTAGCGGGAGGCGCTAGCACAGATACGCAGTATTTT,TRBJ2-3,TRBV12-3/TRBV12-4,TRBD2
CSVGWADTQYF,TGCAGCGTTGGTTGGGCAGATACGCAGTATTTT,TRBJ2-3,TRBV29-1,.
CASSNAGTGSYEQYF,TGTGCCAGCAGTAATGCCGGGACGGGGAGTTACGAGCAGTACTTC,TRBJ2-7,TRBV28,.
CAWSVWGNPYSNQPQHF,TGTGCCTGGAGTGTCTGGGGCAACCCCTATAGCAATCAGCCCCAGCATTTT,TRBJ1-5,TRBV30,.
CASRLRILREEQYF,TGTGCCAGCAGGCTTAGAATTTTGCGGGAGGAGCAGTATTTT,TRBJ2-3,TRBV28,TRBD2